This T cell receptor (beta chain) was obtained from a study of shared clonotypes between healthy human individuals. This clone was observed a single time. Positive CCR7 selection of CD45RO-negative cells yielded the naive CD8 cells, and terminally differentiated effector memory CD45RA+ cells were excluded. Every donor was a Caucasian adult from Nashville, Tennessee. The germline gives CDR1 ENHRY, CDR2 SYGVKD. This CDR3 spans 13 amino acids. With 6 bases removed from V and 8 bases from J, the gap between germline ends came to 14 bases. The table came from immunoSEQ multiplex PCR; TCRdb's copy has only in-frame clones and leaves some out. The repertoire has about 2.2 million clones, about 93% of them found once; the top ten carry over 1.5%.

The origin of this receptor is a man aged 18 to 30 in good health. Some clones in this sample may be carry-over from other donors' samples. The rearrangement joins TRBV10-3 to TRBJ2-1; D is ambiguous. Input material: naive CD8+ T cells from PBMCs. CDR3 nucleotides: TGTGCCATCAGGCCGGACGCTCAGGATGAGCAGTTCTTC. Its protein is CAIRPDAQDEQFF.